The entry below describes one TCR beta chain. Sequencing was performed with immunoSEQ multiplex PCR; in TCRdb, only in-frame clones are kept and a portion is missing. The table has millions of clones, over 85% seen once. The CDR3 totals 13 residues. The germline V gene encodes CDR1 MNHNS and CDR2 SASEGT. Trimming cost V 4 bases and J 7 bases, with 10 bases left between them. The data stem from a study of shared clonotypes between healthy human individuals. The origin of this receptor is a man between 18 and 35 years old in good health. This rearrangement joins TRBV6-1 to TRBJ2-2; perhaps TRBD2 as D (5 bases). Sequences were obtained from naive CD4+ T cells sorted from blood. This sample's subset: CD45RA+ positively selected. DNA for the CDR3: TGTGCCAGCAGTGTCACGGGAAACGGGGAGCTGTTTTTT. Translation gives CASSVTGNGELFF.